The T cell receptor beta chain described here comes from a study of shared clonotypes between healthy human individuals. As regards this clone: Its target is not known.

Study-level findings and limits: Rarefaction revealed incomplete sorted-subset sequencing despite large depth. Against clonotypes common to all four donors, non-shared ones had lower generation probabilities.

CDR3 length equals 15 residues. Between the trimmed V and J ends, which lost 3 bases and 0 bases, there was a span of 6 bases. Germline CDR1 reads SEHNR; CDR2 reads FQNEAQ (reference sequence). Deep-level settings were used for running the assay. As originally analysed: ImmunoSEQ output lacked quality scores and full-length reads, limiting matched filtering. Using immunoSEQ multiplex PCR, the repertoire was profiled, and TCRdb retains in-frame clones only, with some absent. That table furnishes V, J and clone size, whereas the DNA furnished D and trimming. This table has over 2 million clones, 85% to 95% appearing once.

The sample comprised naive CD4+ T cells sorted from blood. Subset defined: CD45RA+ positively selected. This TCR was sampled from a man between 18 and 35 years old in good health. The V and J genes are TRBV7-9 and TRBJ2-6; D is unresolved. The CDR3 loop reads CASSLGISGANVLTF. CDR3 DNA: TGTGCCAGCAGCTTGGGGATCTCTGGGGCCAACGTCCTGACTTTC.